A selection of T cell receptor beta chains follows, all from one sample in a study of cytomegalovirus exposure and HLA in healthy donors. The table came from immunoSEQ multiplex PCR; TCRdb's copy has only in-frame clones and leaves some out. This sample has approximately 82,000 clones, with 85% to 95% found just once. The source material was PBMCs. The receptors shown here come from a woman aged 18-30 years in good health and CMV-seronegative. Both conserved end residues are part of each CDR3. The order of the fields is CDR3 length, D gene, J gene, V gene, clone size, CDR3 protein, CDR3 DNA. A D gene is named only where the DNA matches it firmly. Clone size is stated in some rows and not others, as once, few, many or a class when expanded.

>16|TRBD2|TRBJ2-7|TRBV4-3|NA
CASSQGASGVPYEQYF
TGCGCCAGCAGCCAAGGCGCGAGCGGGGTCCCCTACGAGCAGTACTTC
>14|TRBD1|TRBJ1-5|TRBV6-5|NA
CASGKGAGNQPQHF
TGTGCCAGCGGAAAGGGGGCTGGCAATCAGCCCCAGCATTTT
>16|TRBD2|TRBJ2-3|TRBV7-8|once
CASSTSLAGGSDTQYF
TGTGCCAGCAGCACCTCCCTAGCGGGAGGATCAGATACGCAGTATTTT
>15|NA|TRBJ1-2|TRBV7-2|NA
CASRAASGVPYGYTF
TGTGCCAGCAGAGCCGCGTCCGGGGTTCCCTATGGCTACACCTTC
>16|NA|TRBJ1-4|TRBV7-9|NA
CASSLGLGTFNEKLFF
TGTGCCAGCAGCTTAGGGTTGGGGACTTTTAATGAAAAACTGTTTTTT
>15|NA|TRBJ1-1|TRBV2|NA
CASSELNSLNTEAFF
TGTGCCAGCAGTGAATTAAACAGCTTGAACACTGAAGCTTTCTTT
>14|TRBD1|TRBJ2-7|TRBV27|NA
CASSLKGALYEQYF
TGTGCCAGCAGTTTAAAGGGGGCCCTCTACGAGCAGTACTTC
>16|NA|TRBJ1-3|TRBV25-1|NA
CASSPPLQGPGNTIYF
TGTGCCAGCAGCCCGCCCCTGCAGGGGCCTGGAAACACCATATATTTT
>13|NA|TRBJ1-5|TRBV6-1|NA
CATGRVGNQPQHF
TGTGCCACAGGGAGGGTTGGCAATCAGCCCCAGCATTTT
>16|NA|TRBJ2-1|TRBV4-1|NA
CASSQEASNTYNEQFF
TGCGCCAGCAGCCAAGAGGCTAGCAACACTTACAATGAGCAGTTCTTC
>15|TRBD2|TRBJ2-7|TRBV13|NA
CASSLGLAGAYEQYF
TGTGCCAGCAGCTTGGGACTAGCGGGAGCTTACGAGCAGTACTTC
>15|NA|TRBJ1-2|TRBV5-1|NA
CASSSVDSQNYGYTF
TGCGCCAGCAGCTCCGTGGACAGTCAGAACTATGGCTACACCTTC
>15|TRBD2|TRBJ2-1|TRBV6-4|few
CASSEQSGGASEQFF
TGTGCCAGCAGTGAGCAGAGCGGGGGGGCAAGTGAGCAGTTCTTC
>16|TRBD1|TRBJ1-4|TRBV30|NA
CAWTEGQGTLDEKLFF
TGTGCCTGGACCGAGGGACAGGGGACTCTCGATGAAAAACTGTTTTTT
>18|TRBD2|TRBJ2-7|TRBV7-9|NA
CASSPPTAEREGVYEQYF
TGTGCCAGCAGCCCACCGACAGCCGAGCGGGAGGGCGTGTACGAGCAGTACTTC
>12|NA|TRBJ2-4|TRBV11-2|NA
CASSRTENIQYF
TGTGCCAGCAGCCGGACAGAAAACATTCAGTACTTC
>17|TRBD2|TRBJ2-5|TRBV15|NA
CATSRYLGLAGQETQYF
TGTGCCACCAGCAGATACCTGGGACTAGCGGGGCAAGAGACCCAGTACTTC
>17|TRBD2|TRBJ2-3|TRBV7-6|NA
CASSLGTSGGSTDTQYF
TGTGCCAGCAGCTTGGGGACTAGCGGGGGTAGCACAGATACGCAGTATTTT
>14|NA|TRBJ1-5|TRBV5-6|NA
CASSSVGADQPQHF
TGTGCCAGCAGCTCCGTAGGAGCGGATCAGCCCCAGCATTTT
>13|NA|TRBJ2-1|TRBV5-4|NA
CASSLPHLNEQFF
TGTGCCAGCAGCTTGCCACACCTCAATGAGCAGTTCTTC